A selection of T cell receptor beta chains follows, all from one sample in a study of memory CD4+ T cells and cytomegalovirus serostatus. The repertoire was sequenced with immunoSEQ multiplex PCR; TCRdb's copy has only in-frame clones and lacks some. Counted here are more than 45,000 clones, about 81% occurring once; the ten biggest clones make up more than 1%. The sequenced material came from memory CD4+ T cells from blood. The receptors derive from an adult in good health and CMV-seronegative. CDR3s include the opening cysteine and the closing phenylalanine or tryptophan. The D gene is left open where the match is weak. Clone size is given for some rows only: seen once, a few or many times, or a class if the clone is expanded.

TRBV2,NA,TRBJ2-7,TRBD2,CASKIAGTYYEQYF
TRBV6-5,NA,TRBJ2-7,TRBD1,CASSYKTGSTYEQYF
TRBV29-1,NA,TRBJ2-7,TRBD1,CSAYRGASSEQYF
TRBV10-3,NA,TRBJ1-1,NA,CAISESSAGEMNTEAFF
TRBV6-1,NA,TRBJ1-5,NA,CASSASGQNNQPQHF
TRBV28,NA,TRBJ1-5,TRBD1,CASSFEGQGAYQPQHF
TRBV5-1,once,TRBJ1-4,NA,CASSLGGGDPEKLFF
TRBV11-2,NA,TRBJ2-7,TRBD2,CASSSRGGLAGEQYF
TRBV9,NA,TRBJ2-1,TRBD2,CASSVGGLAGVEQFF
TRBV28,NA,TRBJ1-1,NA,CASSFLMTSQAEAFF
TRBV7-6,NA,TRBJ1-2,NA,CASSPGQDYTF
TRBV7-2,NA,TRBJ1-3,NA,CASSLTVNSGNTIYF
TRBV4-3,NA,TRBJ2-1,NA,CASSQDRFIPNEQFF
TRBV12-2,NA,TRBJ2-1,NA,CASRLPGGYNEQFF
TRBV19,once,TRBJ1-5,NA,CASSINTVGGGNQPQHF
TRBV19,NA,TRBJ2-2,NA,CASSMSNANTGELFF
TRBV5-6,NA,TRBJ1-5,NA,CASSPRSGQPQHF
TRBV2,NA,TRBJ1-5,NA,CASSPRSLGNQPQHF
TRBV6-4,NA,TRBJ2-5,NA,CASSDGVRGTQYF
TRBV11-3,NA,TRBJ2-5,NA,CASSRDQRKTQYF
TRBV6-1,NA,TRBJ1-2,TRBD1,CASSGQGGYGYTF
TRBV7-6,NA,TRBJ2-1,TRBD2,CASSSGGSVYNEQFF
TRBV6-1,NA,TRBJ2-2,NA,CASSESGRMTGELFF
TRBV7-2,NA,TRBJ1-4,TRBD1,CASSLVGRGQSKLFF
TRBV7-9,once,TRBJ2-2,NA,CASSARGLPGTGELFF
TRBV30,NA,TRBJ2-2,TRBD2,CACRLAGVRGTGELFF
TRBV11-2,NA,TRBJ2-3,TRBD1,CASSLRDRNTDTQYF
TRBV7-2,once,TRBJ1-1,NA,CASRRGEREAFF
TRBV7-9,NA,TRBJ2-3,NA,CASRASQHGDTQYF
TRBV5-1,NA,TRBJ1-2,NA,CASSQTVQNYGYTF
TRBV19,NA,TRBJ2-1,TRBD2,CASSIQTSVDEQFF
TRBV20-1,NA,TRBJ2-5,NA,CSARAGETQYF
TRBV4-3,NA,TRBJ2-7,NA,CASSQDVSRPGGVEQYF
TRBV6-5,NA,TRBJ1-1,NA,CASSLWGGRTEAFF
TRBV27,NA,TRBJ2-7,TRBD2,CASWSQREPYEQYF
TRBV19,NA,TRBJ2-2,NA,CASSIFGQPGTNTGELFF
TRBV7-2,few,TRBJ2-5,NA,CASSLARGLQETQYF
TRBV5-4,once,TRBJ2-2,NA,CASSLTGNGELFF
TRBV28,few,TRBJ2-7,NA,CASSPHDSYEQYF
TRBV9,NA,TRBJ2-3,TRBD1,CASSLDWTGVFWETDTQYF
TRBV5-1,NA,TRBJ2-2,TRBD2,CASSGSGTTGELFF
TRBV5-8,NA,TRBJ2-3,NA,CASSPAGYSTDTQYF
TRBV18,NA,TRBJ2-5,NA,CASSPPTLVETQYF
TRBV2,NA,TRBJ1-2,TRBD1,CASSEWDSASNYGYTF
TRBV5-1,NA,TRBJ2-3,NA,CASSLVLGSGTNTDTQYF
TRBV5-1,NA,TRBJ2-7,NA,CASSLGNRAFTYYEQYF
TRBV2,NA,TRBJ2-1,TRBD2,CASIGLAASSYNEQFF
TRBV6-6,NA,TRBJ1-2,TRBD1,CASRETGGLSYGYTF
TRBV4-3,NA,TRBJ2-2,NA,CASSQALRDSGELFF
TRBV5-1,NA,TRBJ2-5,NA,CASSLDGTLRNKYF
TRBV27,once,TRBJ2-3,NA,CASSPGRRSSTDTQYF
TRBV4-1,NA,TRBJ2-2,TRBD1,CASSQVPGQANTGELFF
TRBV7-9,NA,TRBJ1-4,NA,CASSLGERATNEKLFF